Each of the 25 T cell receptor beta chains below was sequenced from the same sample in a study of blood T cells in healthy people across ages. Then a second PCR, running roughly 6 to 11 cycles, was carried out with a sample-barcoded 5' primer and a J-beta primer mix. One entry per CDR3 protein, called by TCRdb with MiXCR from the 5' RACE reads. Of some 930,000 distinct CDR3 sequences in the sample, 25% to 35% were seen once. These data are also associated with another study on T cells of mothers and their children.

Sequenced: blood. These receptors all stem from a woman aged 40 to 50 in good health.

This chain uses TRBV5-1 with TRBJ2-2; no firm D call. CDR1 is SGHRS and CDR2 is YFSETQ in the germline V gene. CDR3 length: 16 residues. Trimming shortened V by 1 base and J by 4 bases, and 14 bases separated the two germline ends. CDR3 DNA: TGCGCCAGCAGCTTGAGTAGGGCGGTAGGCACCGGGGAGCTGTTTTTT. Translating gives CASSLSRAVGTGELFF.

In its sample, this clonotype was seen many times. The chain joins TRBV4-1 to TRBJ2-5; the match to TRBD2 covers 8 bases. Germline lookup yields CDR1 MGHRA and CDR2 YSYEKL. This CDR3 contains 15 residues. Unmatched junction bases numbered 6, after V lost 1 base and J lost 5 bases. As DNA, the CDR3 is TGCGCCAGCAGCCAAGGCGGGGGGTTCTGGGAGACCCAGTACTTC. This codes for CASSQGGGFWETQYF.

This clonotype was counted a few times. The chain recombines TRBV28 with TRBJ2-7; 9 bases are a match to TRBD1. Germline V lookup: CDR1 MDHEN, CDR2 SYDVKM. This CDR3 has 15 residues. The V and J ends lost 2 bases and 2 bases, in that order; junction bases with no gene match: 4. Here the CDR3 DNA reads TGTGCCAGCAGTTTAGGGACAGGGCGGACCTACGAGCAGTACTTC. Protein product: CASSLGTGRTYEQYF. Using reference TRBV28 and TRBJ2-7 for the parts outside the CDR3, the full variable domain is DVKVTQSSRYLVKRTGEKVFLECVQDMDHENMFWYRQDPGLGLRLIYFSYDVKMKEKGDIPEGYSVSREKKERFSLILESASTNQTSMYLCASSLGTGRTYEQYFGPGTRLTVT.

The chain carries TRBV11-2 and TRBJ2-2; D call uncertain. The germline V gene has CDR1 SGHAT and CDR2 FQNNGV. The CDR3 totals 15 residues. V lost 1 base and J 0 bases, leaving 6 bases between the germline ends. CDR3 loop: CASSLGAANTGELFF. The CDR3 bases are TGTGCCAGCAGCTTAGGGGCGGCGAACACCGGGGAGCTGTTTTTT.

This clonotype was found a few times. This chain joins TRBV9 and TRBJ2-3; D is possibly TRBD1 or TRBD2 (5 bases each). The CDR3 is made up of 18 amino acids. Trimming left V 0 bases short and J 1 base short, with 18 bases between. Germline V gives CDR1 SGDLS, CDR2 YYNGEE. The CDR3 region has the DNA TGTGCCAGCAGCGTAGCGTGGGCCGGGACCGCCCGCACAGATACGCAGTATTTT. Its translation is CASSVAWAGTARTDTQYF.

V gene TRBV5-1 combines with J gene TRBJ1-2, with D possibly TRBD1 on 5 matching bases. The CDR3 is 14 amino acids. Germline CDR1 is SGHRS and CDR2 is YFSETQ. The V and J ends lost 4 bases and 4 bases respectively, with 14 bases between them. The CDR3 region has the DNA TGCGCCAGCAGCCAGCAGGGCCTTCTCTATGGCTACACCTTC. Protein sequence: CASSQQGLLYGYTF.

As concerns this clonotype: A clone one base away is much larger, so this may be a read error. The CDR3 region is CSARGQRGVLTF. The DNA for the CDR3 is TGCAGTGCTAGAGGTCAAAGGGGGGTACTCACCTTC. The chain has TRBV20-1 and TRBJ1-2; perhaps TRBD1 as D (6 bases). Germline V gene sequence: CDR1 DFQATT, CDR2 SNEGSKA (reference sequence). Trimming left V 1 base short and J 13 bases short, with 16 bases between. The CDR3 consists of 12 residues.

The CDR3 spells CASSSRGAQTYNEQFF. DNA of the CDR3: TGTGCCAGCAGCTCCCGGGGGGCCCAAACCTACAATGAGCAGTTCTTC. The chain has TRBV11-2 and TRBJ2-1; possibly TRBD2 for D (7 bases). Germline V CDR1 and CDR2: SGHAT, FQNNGV. The CDR3 consists of 16 residues. With 4 bases removed from V and 2 bases from J, the gap between germline ends came to 15 bases.

This clonotype came up a few times. The CDR3 DNA reads TGTGCCAGCAGCCATCGTTTCTCGGGGCTAACCACAGATACGCAGTATTTT. This codes for CASSHRFSGLTTDTQYF. The chain employs TRBV14 and TRBJ2-3; perhaps D is TRBD1 or TRBD2 (5 bases each). V shed 3 bases and J shed 2 bases, with 18 bases lying between them. The CDR3 totals 17 residues. CDR1 is SGHDN and CDR2 is FVKESK in the germline V gene.

The chain combines TRBV4-1 with TRBJ2-5, with D tentatively TRBD1 (5 bases). Germline assignment: CDR1 MGHRA and CDR2 YSYEKL. V shed 2 bases and J shed 5 bases, with 15 bases lying between them. The CDR3 sequence is 15 residues long. The CDR3 DNA follows: TGCGCCAGCAGCCAAAGTCCTGCAGGGATGGAGACCCAGTACTTC. Translation gives CASSQSPAGMETQYF.

This clonotype was seen a handful of times. V and J are TRBV2 and TRBJ2-1, with TRBD2 matching over 9 bases. The CDR3 contains 17 residues. J lost 7 bases, V lost 8 bases, and 18 bases had no gene match. Germline loops: CDR1 SNHLY, CDR2 FYNNEI. The DNA for the CDR3 is TGTGCCAGCCGAGCCCGTCTGGCGGGGGGGCAGCAAAATGAGCAGTTCTTC. Translating it yields CASRARLAGGQQNEQFF.

A note on this clonotype: The conserved phenylalanine or tryptophan is not found at the CDR3 terminus, so this likely reflects a read error. The chain carries TRBV12-3 or TRBV12-4 and TRBJ1-5; D is possibly TRBD1 (5 bases). V lost 5 bases and J 3 bases, leaving 11 bases between the germline ends. This CDR3 region has 14 residues. The CDR3 coding sequence is TGTGCCAGCAGTATGGGGGGAAACAATCAGCCCCAGCATCTT. Its protein is CASSMGGNNQPQHL.

The V gene is TRBV6-6, the J gene TRBJ1-4; 8 bases are shared with TRBD1. J lost 5 bases, V lost 8 bases, and 4 bases had no gene match. CDR1 is MNHNY and CDR2 is SVGAGI in the germline V gene (reference sequence). The CDR3 contains 13 residues. The CDR3 loop is CASGWTGNEKLFF. The CDR3 bases are TGTGCCAGCGGATGGACAGGGAATGAAAAACTGTTTTTT.

This clonotype has just a few counts. This rearrangement joins TRBV7-9 to TRBJ2-2, with 8 bases matching TRBD1. The CDR3 is 15 residues long. The J segment lost 6 bases and the V segment lost 3 bases, leaving 6 bases of the junction unmatched. CDR1 and CDR2 (germline): SEHNR, FQNEAQ (reference sequence). The CDR3 sequence: CASSFDQGAAGELFF. CDR3 nucleotide sequence: TGTGCCAGCAGCTTTGACCAGGGGGCGGCCGGGGAGCTGTTTTTT.

Remarks on this clonotype: A much larger clonotype is one base distant, so this may be a read error. V and J are TRBV2 and TRBJ2-7; no definite D call. Looked up from germline, CDR1 is SNHLY and CDR2 is FYNNEI. Trimming left V 5 bases short and J 6 bases short, with 11 bases between. The CDR3 totals 12 residues. CDR3 DNA sequence: TGTGCCAGCAGTTACGGGCTTGGCGAGCAGTACTTC. Translation gives CASSYGLGEQYF.

The V call is TRBV2, the J call TRBJ2-2; D gene uncertain. Germline V lookup: CDR1 SNHLY, CDR2 FYNNEI. Deletions cut 6 bases from V and 7 bases from J, with 6 bases between. CDR3 size: 11 residues. The CDR3: CASRGDGELFF. DNA for the CDR3: TGTGCCAGCAGAGGTGACGGGGAGCTGTTTTTT. The full variable domain, its missing parts supplied by reference TRBV2 and TRBJ2-2, is EPEVTQTPSHQVTQMGQEVILRCVPISNHLYFYWYRQILGQKVEFLVSFYNNEISEKSEIFDDQFSVERPDGSNFTLKIRSTKLEDSAMYFCASRGDGELFFGEGSRLTVL.

There are a few counts of this clonotype. CDR3 bases: TGTGCCAGCAGTTTCAAGACTAGCGGGGGAGCCCATGAGCAGTTCTTC. Protein sequence: CASSFKTSGGAHEQFF. The chain carries TRBV6-6 and TRBJ2-1; TRBD2 aligns across 12 bases. Germline values: CDR1 MNHNY, CDR2 SVGAGI (reference sequence). The CDR3 is 16 amino acids. Losses at the gene ends were 4 bases for V and 8 bases for J; bases not matched to a gene: 9.

V and J are TRBV7-3 and TRBJ2-1, with 8 bases fitting TRBD2. J was trimmed by 9 bases and V by 1 base; bases with no gene match: 5. Germline CDR1 is SGHTA and CDR2 is FQGTGA. This CDR3 contains 14 residues. The CDR3 bases are TGTGCCAGCAGCTTAAGTAGCGGGGTAGGTGAGCAGTTCTTC. Amino acid sequence: CASSLSSGVGEQFF.

This clonotype was seen ten or more times. The chain is built from TRBV24-1 and TRBJ2-7, with 12 nucleotides matching TRBD1. Losses at the gene ends were 4 bases for V and 4 bases for J; bases not matched to a gene: 4. Germline CDR1 and CDR2: KGHDR and SFDVKD. This CDR3 is 15 amino acids long. In DNA form, the CDR3 reads TGTGCCACCAGTGACGGGACAGGGGGCATATACGAGCAGTACTTC. It translates to CATSDGTGGIYEQYF.

The V and J genes are TRBV20-1 and TRBJ2-5, with D unclear. This CDR3 has 12 residues. Trimming left V 5 bases short and J 5 bases short, with 12 bases between. The germline CDR1 and CDR2 sequences are DFQATT and SNEGSKA (reference sequence). The CDR3 nucleotides read TGCAGTGCTCCCAACTCCGTCGAGACCCAGTACTTC. Its translation: CSAPNSVETQYF.

This clonotype has just a few counts. This chain links TRBV4-1 with TRBJ2-5, with D perhaps matching TRBD1 (5 bases). This CDR3 has 17 amino acids. Germline CDR1 reads MGHRA; CDR2 reads YSYEKL. V was clipped by 1 base and J by 0 bases, with 15 bases between them. The CDR3 spells CASSQGRADNYQETQYF. CDR3 DNA: TGCGCCAGCAGCCAAGGAAGGGCGGACAACTACCAAGAGACCCAGTACTTC.

This clonotype was counted many times. The V gene is TRBV4-1, the J gene TRBJ2-4; the D gene is possibly TRBD2 (6 bases). The CDR3 is 16 residues long. Germline CDR1 reads MGHRA; CDR2 reads YSYEKL. Trimming cost V 1 base and J 9 bases, with 19 bases left between them. CDR3 in amino acids: CASSQGAGRSGVIQYF. The CDR3, as DNA: TGCGCCAGCAGCCAAGGGGCGGGCAGGTCGGGGGTCATTCAGTACTTC.

Remarks on this clonotype: Given a much more abundant clone one base away, this may be a read error. The rearrangement links TRBV9 to TRBJ2-7, with 12 bases aligning to TRBD2. Germline CDR1 reads SGDLS; CDR2 reads YYNGEE. The CDR3 contains 15 residues. Losses at the gene ends were 6 bases for V and 7 bases for J; bases not matched to a gene: 11. CDR3 sequence: CASTQEGLAGVEQYF. The CDR3 bases are TGTGCCAGCACCCAAGAGGGACTAGCGGGTGTTGAGCAGTACTTC.

This clonotype was detected many times. This rearrangement joins TRBV5-1 to TRBJ2-4; D is possibly TRBD1 (5 bases). The CDR3 sequence is 14 residues long. Germline-derived CDR1 and CDR2 are SGHRS and YFSETQ. The V end lost 0 bases, the J end lost 4 bases, and 8 bases lay between the germline ends. CDR3 sequence: CASSLESGKNIQYF. The CDR3 DNA reads TGCGCCAGCAGCTTGGAATCAGGGAAAAACATTCAGTACTTC.

At least ten counts were recorded for this clonotype. The V and J genes are TRBV20-1 and TRBJ2-5; tentatively, D is TRBD2 (6 bases). Trimming took off 6 bases at V and 5 bases at J, with 31 bases between the two ends. Germline CDR1 reads DFQATT; CDR2 reads SNEGSKA (reference sequence). The CDR3 consists of 18 residues. The CDR3 bases are TGCAGTGCGAAGACCCCCTCACAACGACTAGAGCCCCCCGAGACCCAGTACTTC. Translation: CSAKTPSQRLEPPETQYF.